This T cell receptor beta chain was profiled in a study of blood T cell repertoires in COVID-19 (dated by TCRdb to 2020 to 2021). With respect to the entire study: Samples from collaborators originated in the United States, Italy and Spain and spanned both the acute and convalescent phases of COVID-19. The prospective study material was composed of cDNA or gDNA derived from T cells, B-cell-depleted T cells, or PBMCs. The dataset comprised deeply sampled blood TCRbeta repertoires from subjects exposed to, actively infected with, or recovered from COVID-19. The repertoires were made available in a free public database intended to serve as a resource for research on the immune response to SARS-CoV-2. The samples were drawn from two sources: the first 160 participants of the ongoing ImmuneRACE study, and 1,200 or so subjects contributed by 6 global collaborators. A de-identified subject ID, COVID-19 status, age in years and sex were almost always included in the sample metadata. HLA class I and class II types, where available, came from metadata supplied by the sample provider rather than from assay-based typing.

Broader findings and caveats from the paper: Clinical and demographic metadata were provided uncurated, with the amount varying by source and participant.

CDR1 and CDR2 (LGHDT, YNNKEL) derive from the germline V gene (reference sequence). The CDR3 runs 14 amino acids, cysteine and phenylalanine included. The CDR3 DNA has 42 bases and is translated from base 1. A distance of 14 bases separates the germline ends of V and J, which lose 7 bases and 4 bases respectively. Whole blood was collected in K2EDTA tubes by collaborating institutions according to the institutions' own protocols. For TCRbeta analysis, collaborators shipped samples as frozen whole blood, isolated PBMCs, or DNA extracted from either of those sample types. TCRbeta CDR3 regions were amplified from genomic DNA using the immunoSEQ Assay, a bias-controlled multiplex PCR. Per the original workflow: The number of nucleated cells in each sample was estimated by amplification of reference gene primers within the assay. To quantify the absolute abundance of each unique TCRbeta CDR3 rearrangement, sequence reads were collapsed and filtered. Productive Simpson clonality was computed per sample as the square root of Simpson's diversity index over productive rearrangements. The table comes from immuneACCESS by way of TCRdb, which keeps in-frame sequences with V and J called. Part of the clones is missing from these tables; in studies checked, under half for an unresolved V gene and the rest for unknown reasons. Clonal size and the V and J genes are those of that table, whereas D and trimming came from the DNA. Present in this sample are 260,000 or so clones, over 70% of which were seen just once. The ten biggest clones cover around 9.1% of the sample.

To note about this clone: It lacks a known antigen. Base quality data are lacking; no much larger clone is found one base away.

The sequence joins TRBV3-1 (or the pseudogene TRBV3-2) to TRBJ1-3; perhaps TRBD1 is the D gene, with 6 bases matching. The sequence came from a human donor in a cohort sampled during active COVID-19. Input material: peripheral blood. The CDR3 in this case is CASINGQLGNTIYF. Read as DNA, the sequence is TGTGCCAGCATCAACGGACAGTTAGGAAACACCATATATTTT.